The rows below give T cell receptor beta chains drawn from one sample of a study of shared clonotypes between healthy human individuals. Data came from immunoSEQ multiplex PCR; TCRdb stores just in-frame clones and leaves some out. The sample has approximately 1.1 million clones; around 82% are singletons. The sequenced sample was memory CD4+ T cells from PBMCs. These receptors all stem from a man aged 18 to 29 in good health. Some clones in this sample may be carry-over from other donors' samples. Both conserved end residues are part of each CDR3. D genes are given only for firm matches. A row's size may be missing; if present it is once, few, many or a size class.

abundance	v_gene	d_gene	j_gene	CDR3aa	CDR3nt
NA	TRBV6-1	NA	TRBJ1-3	CASSVVGTSGNTIYF	TGTGCCAGCAGTGTAGTAGGGACTTCGGGAAACACCATATATTTT
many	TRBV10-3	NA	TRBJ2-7	CAISWDTNSYEQYF	TGTGCCATCAGCTGGGACACCAACTCCTACGAGCAGTACTTC
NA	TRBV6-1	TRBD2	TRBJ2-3	CASSVRAGATDTQYF	TGTGCCAGCAGTGTTAGAGCGGGGGCCACAGATACGCAGTATTTT
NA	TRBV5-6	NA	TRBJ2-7	CASSLASGAYEQYF	TGTGCCAGCAGCTTGGCGTCAGGAGCCTACGAGCAGTACTTC
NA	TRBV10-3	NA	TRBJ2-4	CAISELGPKNIQYF	TGTGCCATCAGTGAGTTGGGCCCCAAAAACATTCAGTACTTC
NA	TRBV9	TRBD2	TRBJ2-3	CASSVVASGAGITDTQYF	TGTGCCAGCAGCGTAGTAGCTAGCGGGGCCGGAATCACAGATACGCAGTATTTT
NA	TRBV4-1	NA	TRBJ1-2	CASSRRALRGDNYGYTF	TGCGCCAGCAGCCGGCGGGCTCTAAGAGGGGATAACTATGGCTACACCTTC
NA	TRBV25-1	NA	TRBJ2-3	CASSDGTTDTQYF	TGTGCCAGCAGTGACGGGACCACAGATACGCAGTATTTT
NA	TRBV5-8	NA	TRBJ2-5	CASTRKRAVGLGETQYF	TGTGCCAGCACCCGGAAGCGGGCAGTAGGGCTCGGAGAGACCCAGTACTTC
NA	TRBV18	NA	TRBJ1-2	CASSSGRYYGYTF	TGTGCCAGCTCATCGGGTCGTTACTATGGCTACACCTTC
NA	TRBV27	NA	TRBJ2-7	CASSLSPRGAAEEYF	TGTGCCAGCAGTTTATCCCCCCGGGGGGCGGCAGAGGAGTACTTC